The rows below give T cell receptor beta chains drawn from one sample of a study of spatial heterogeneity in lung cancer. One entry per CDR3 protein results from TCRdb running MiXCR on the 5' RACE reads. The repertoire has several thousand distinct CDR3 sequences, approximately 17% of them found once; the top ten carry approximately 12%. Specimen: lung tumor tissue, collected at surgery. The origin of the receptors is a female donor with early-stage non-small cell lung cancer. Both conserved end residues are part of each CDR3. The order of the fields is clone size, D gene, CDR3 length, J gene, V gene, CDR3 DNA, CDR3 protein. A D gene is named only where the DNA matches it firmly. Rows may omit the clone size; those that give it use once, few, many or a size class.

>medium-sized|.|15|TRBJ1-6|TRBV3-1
TGTGCCAGCAGCCAAGATGAATCCTATAATTCACCCCTCCACTTT
CASSQDESYNSPLHF
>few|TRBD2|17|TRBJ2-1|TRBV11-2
TGTGCCAGCAGCAAGGGACTAGCGGGGGGACCCTACAATGAGCAGTTCTTC
CASSKGLAGGPYNEQFF
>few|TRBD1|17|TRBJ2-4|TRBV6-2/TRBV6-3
TGTGCCAGCAGTTACCCCGACAGGGCCGAATCCAAAAACATTCAGTACTTC
CASSYPDRAESKNIQYF
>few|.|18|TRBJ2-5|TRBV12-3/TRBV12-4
TGTGCCAGCAGTTTGGGGACTAGCCTAGACAGGGGGCAAGAGACCCAGTACTTC
CASSLGTSLDRGQETQYF
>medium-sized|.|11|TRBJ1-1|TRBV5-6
TGTGCCAGCAGCTTGGGCCTTCCGGCTTTCTTT
CASSLGLPAFF
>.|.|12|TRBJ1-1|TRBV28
TGTGCCAGCGGACCGGGGGTCACTGAAGCTTTCTTT
CASGPGVTEAFF
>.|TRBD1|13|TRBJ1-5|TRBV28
TGTGCCAGCAGACAGGGGGCTGACCAGCCCCAGCATTTT
CASRQGADQPQHF
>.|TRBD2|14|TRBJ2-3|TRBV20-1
TGCAGTGCTACTAGGACTAGCGGGGGGCGAGCGCAGTATTTT
CSATRTSGGRAQYF
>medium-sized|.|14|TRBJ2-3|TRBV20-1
TGCAGTGCTAGAGGCGGCAGGAGCACAGATACGCAGTATTTT
CSARGGRSTDTQYF
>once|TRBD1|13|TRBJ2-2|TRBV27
TGTGCCAGCGGACAGGTCGTCACCGGGGAGCTGTTTTTT
CASGQVVTGELFF
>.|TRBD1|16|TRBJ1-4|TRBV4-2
TGTGCCAGCAGCCGAACCGGGACAGACCTTAATGAAAAACTGTTTTTT
CASSRTGTDLNEKLFF
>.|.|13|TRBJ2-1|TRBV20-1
TGCAGTGCTAGGGGGGGCTCCTACAATGAGCAGTTCTTC
CSARGGSYNEQFF
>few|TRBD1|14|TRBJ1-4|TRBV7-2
TGTGCCAGCAGCTTATACAGGGGAAATGAAAAACTGTTTTTT
CASSLYRGNEKLFF
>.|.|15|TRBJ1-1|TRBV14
TGTGCCAGCAGCCACTTTGGACAGATTAACACTGAAGCTTTCTTT
CASSHFGQINTEAFF
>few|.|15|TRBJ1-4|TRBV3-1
TGTGCCAGCAGCCAAAGACCGGGGAACTTAGGGAAACTGTTTTTT
CASSQRPGNLGKLFF
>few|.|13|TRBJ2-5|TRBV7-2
TGTGCCAGCAGCCGTAGTATGACGGAGACCCAGTACTTC
CASSRSMTETQYF
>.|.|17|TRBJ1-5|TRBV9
TGTGCCAGCAGCCCGGGACCAGCCCTCCTCAATAATCAGCCCCAGCATTTT
CASSPGPALLNNQPQHF
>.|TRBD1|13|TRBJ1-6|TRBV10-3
TGTGCCATCAGTGGACAGGGGCATTCACCCCTCCACTTT
CAISGQGHSPLHF
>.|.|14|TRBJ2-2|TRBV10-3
TGTGCCATCAGTAGACTGGCGAACACCGGGGAGCTGTTTTTT
CAISRLANTGELFF
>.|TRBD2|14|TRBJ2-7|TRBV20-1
TGCAGTGCGTTTACTAGCGGGAGGCCCTACGAGCAGTACTTC
CSAFTSGRPYEQYF
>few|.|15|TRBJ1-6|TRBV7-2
TGTGCCAGCAGCTTTGAAAGCTCCTATAATTCACCCCTCCACTTT
CASSFESSYNSPLHF
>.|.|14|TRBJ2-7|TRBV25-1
TGTGCCAGCAGTGAGTCAGGGTGGCCCTACGAGCAGTACTTC
CASSESGWPYEQYF
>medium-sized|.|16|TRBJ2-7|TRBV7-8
TGTGCCAGCAGCTTACGCCCGGCAGGGTCATCCTACGAGCAGTACTTC
CASSLRPAGSSYEQYF
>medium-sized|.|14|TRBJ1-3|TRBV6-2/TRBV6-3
TGTGCCAGCAGTTACACCTCCAGTGGAAACACCATATATTTT
CASSYTSSGNTIYF
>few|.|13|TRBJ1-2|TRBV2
TGTGCCAGCAGTGAGGGGAGAAACTATGGCTACACCTTC
CASSEGRNYGYTF
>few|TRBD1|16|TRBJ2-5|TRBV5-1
TGCGCCAGCAGCCCGGATGACAGGGCCTTTGGGGAGACCCAGTACTTC
CASSPDDRAFGETQYF
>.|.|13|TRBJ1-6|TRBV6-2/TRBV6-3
TGTGCCAGCAGCCCAACGGGAAATTCACCCCTCCACTTT
CASSPTGNSPLHF
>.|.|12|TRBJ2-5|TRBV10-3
TGTGCCATCAGGGGTCCCCAAGAGACCCAGTACTTC
CAIRGPQETQYF
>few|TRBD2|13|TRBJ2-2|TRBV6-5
TGTGCCAGCAGCGGACTAGTCACCGGGGAGCTGTTTTTT
CASSGLVTGELFF
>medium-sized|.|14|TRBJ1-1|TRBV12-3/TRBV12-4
TGTGCCAGCAGTTTAGCGGACCCCCGTCCCGAAGCTTTCTTT
CASSLADPRPEAFF
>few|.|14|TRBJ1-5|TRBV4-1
TGCGCCAGCAGCCAAGCCGGCCACAATCAGCCCCAGCATTTT
CASSQAGHNQPQHF
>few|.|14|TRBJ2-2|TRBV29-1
TGCAGCGTTGCCAGCAGCGAATTCACCGGGGAGCTGTTTTTT
CSVASSEFTGELFF
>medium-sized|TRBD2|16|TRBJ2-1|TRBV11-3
TGTGCCAGCAGCCCCCATACTAGCGGGGGAAGTAATGAGCAGTTCTTC
CASSPHTSGGSNEQFF
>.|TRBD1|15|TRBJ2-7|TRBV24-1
TGTGCCACCAGTGGGGGACAGGGGGCAATCTACGAGCAGTACTTC
CATSGGQGAIYEQYF
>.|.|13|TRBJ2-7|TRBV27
TGTGCCAGCAGTCCCCTTGGGGCCTACGAGCAGTACTTC
CASSPLGAYEQYF
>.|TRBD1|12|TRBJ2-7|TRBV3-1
TGTGCCAGCAGCCAAGCCGGGACAGGGCCACACTTC
CASSQAGTGPHF
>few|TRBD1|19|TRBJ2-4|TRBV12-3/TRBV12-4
TGTGCCAGCAGCTCTTACCGGGACAGGGTGGGACTAGCCAAAAACATTCAGTACTTC
CASSSYRDRVGLAKNIQYF
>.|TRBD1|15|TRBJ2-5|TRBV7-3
TGTGCCAGCAGCTTACGTGGGACAGGCGGAGAGACCCAGTACTTC
CASSLRGTGGETQYF
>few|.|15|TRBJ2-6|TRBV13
TGTGCCAGCAGCCAACAGGGTTCTGGGGCCAACGTCCTGACTTTC
CASSQQGSGANVLTF
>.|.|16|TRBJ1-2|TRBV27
TGTGCCAGCAGTTCCCTCACCCAGGGCGGGCACTATGGCTACACCTTC
CASSSLTQGGHYGYTF
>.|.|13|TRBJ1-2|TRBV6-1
TGTGCCAGCTCGATAGGGTTTGAAGGCGGCTACACCTTC
CASSIGFEGGYTF
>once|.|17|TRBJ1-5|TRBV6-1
TGTGCCAGCAGTCAAGGGGGGTCAGGACGCCTTCGAGAGCCCCAGCATTTT
CASSQGGSGRLREPQHF
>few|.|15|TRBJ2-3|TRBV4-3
TGCGCCAGCAGCCAGGACAGATCCAGCACAGATACGCAGTATTTT
CASSQDRSSTDTQYF
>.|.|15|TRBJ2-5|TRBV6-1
TGTGCCAGCAGTGAAGCTGGATGGGCTCAAGAGACCCAGTACTTC
CASSEAGWAQETQYF
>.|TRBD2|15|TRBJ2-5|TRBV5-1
TGCGCCAGCAGCTTGCTACTAGCGGGGGAAGAGACCCAGTACTTC
CASSLLLAGEETQYF
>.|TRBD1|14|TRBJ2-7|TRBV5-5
TGTGCCAGCAGAACTACCGGGACAGGGGAAGAGCAGTACTTC
CASRTTGTGEEQYF
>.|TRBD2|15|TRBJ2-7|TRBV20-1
TGCAGTGCTAGAGATCCTAGCGGGACGTCCTACGAGCAGTACTTC
CSARDPSGTSYEQYF
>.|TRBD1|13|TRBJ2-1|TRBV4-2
TGTGCCAGCAGCAGGACAGGGGACAATGAGCAGTTCTTC
CASSRTGDNEQFF
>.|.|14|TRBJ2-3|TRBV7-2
TGTGCCAGCATGCCCCGGGGGCGGCCAGATACGCAGTATTTT
CASMPRGRPDTQYF
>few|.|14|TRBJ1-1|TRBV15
TGTGCCACCAGCAGGAACGTGGGGCTCACTGAAGCTTTCTTT
CATSRNVGLTEAFF
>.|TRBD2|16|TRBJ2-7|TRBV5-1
TGCGCCAGCAGCACGTGGACTAGCGGGGGCCGCTACGAGCAGTACTTC
CASSTWTSGGRYEQYF
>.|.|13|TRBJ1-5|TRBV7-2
TGTGCCAGCAGCTTAGAAAACGGGCAGCCCCAGCATTTT
CASSLENGQPQHF